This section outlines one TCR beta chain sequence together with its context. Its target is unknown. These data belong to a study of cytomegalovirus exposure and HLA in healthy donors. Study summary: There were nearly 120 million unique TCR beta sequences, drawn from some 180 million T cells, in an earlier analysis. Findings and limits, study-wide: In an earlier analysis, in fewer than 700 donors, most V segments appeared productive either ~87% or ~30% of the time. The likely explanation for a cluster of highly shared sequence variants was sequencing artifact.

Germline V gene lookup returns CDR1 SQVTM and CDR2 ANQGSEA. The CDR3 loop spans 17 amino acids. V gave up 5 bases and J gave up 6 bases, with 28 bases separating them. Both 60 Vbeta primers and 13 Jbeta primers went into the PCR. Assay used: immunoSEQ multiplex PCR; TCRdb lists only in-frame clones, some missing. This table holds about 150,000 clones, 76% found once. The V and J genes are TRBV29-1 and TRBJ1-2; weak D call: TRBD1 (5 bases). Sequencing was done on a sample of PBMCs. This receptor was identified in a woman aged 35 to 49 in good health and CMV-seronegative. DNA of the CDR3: TGCAGCGTTCCCACTTGGGCAGAAGGGGAAAATGTTGATGGCTACACCTTC. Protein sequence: CSVPTWAEGENVDGYTF. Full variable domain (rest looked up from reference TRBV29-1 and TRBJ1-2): SAVISQKPSRDICQRGTSLTIQCQVDSQVTMMFWYRQQPGQSLTLIATANQGSEATYESGFVIDKFPISRPNLTFSTLTVSNMSPEDSSIYLCSVPTWAEGENVDGYTFGSGTRLTVV.